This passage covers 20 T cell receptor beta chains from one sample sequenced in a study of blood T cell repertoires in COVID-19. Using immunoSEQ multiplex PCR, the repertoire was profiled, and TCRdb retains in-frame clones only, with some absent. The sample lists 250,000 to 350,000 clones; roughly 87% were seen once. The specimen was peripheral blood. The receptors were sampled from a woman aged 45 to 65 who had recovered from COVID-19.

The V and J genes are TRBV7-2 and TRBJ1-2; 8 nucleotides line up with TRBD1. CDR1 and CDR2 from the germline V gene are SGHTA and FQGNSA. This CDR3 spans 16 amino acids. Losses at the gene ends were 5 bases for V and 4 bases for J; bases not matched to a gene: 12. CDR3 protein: CASSPDPGTGTYGYTF. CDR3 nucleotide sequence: TGTGCCAGCAGCCCCGATCCCGGGACAGGAACCTATGGCTACACCTTC. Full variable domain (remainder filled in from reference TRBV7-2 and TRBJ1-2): GAGVSQSPSNKVTEKGKDVELRCDPISGHTALYWYRQSLGQGLEFLIYFQGNSAPDKSGLPSDRFSAERTGGSVSTLTIQRTQQEDSAVYLCASSPDPGTGTYGYTFGSGTRLTVV.

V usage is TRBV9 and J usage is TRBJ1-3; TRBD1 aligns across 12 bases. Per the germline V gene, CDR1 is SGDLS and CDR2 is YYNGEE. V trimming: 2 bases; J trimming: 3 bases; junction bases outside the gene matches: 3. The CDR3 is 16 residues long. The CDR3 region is CASSVRDRGLGNTIYF. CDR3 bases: TGTGCCAGCAGCGTCCGGGACAGGGGGCTTGGAAACACCATATATTTT.

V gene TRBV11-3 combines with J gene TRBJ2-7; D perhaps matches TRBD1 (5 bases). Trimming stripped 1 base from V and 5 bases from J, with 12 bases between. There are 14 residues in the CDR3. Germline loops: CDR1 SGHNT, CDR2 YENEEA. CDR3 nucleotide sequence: TGTGCCAGCAGCTTAGGCCCTGGGGCGGACGAGCAGTACTTC. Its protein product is CASSLGPGADEQYF.

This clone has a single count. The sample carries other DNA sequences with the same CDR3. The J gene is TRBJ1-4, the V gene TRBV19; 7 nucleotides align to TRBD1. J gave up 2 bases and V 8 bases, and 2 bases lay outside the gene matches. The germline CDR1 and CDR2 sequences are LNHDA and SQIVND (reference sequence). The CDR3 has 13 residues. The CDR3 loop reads CASSGGTNEKLFF. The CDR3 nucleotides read TGTGCCAGTTCAGGGGGGACTAATGAAAAACTGTTTTTT.

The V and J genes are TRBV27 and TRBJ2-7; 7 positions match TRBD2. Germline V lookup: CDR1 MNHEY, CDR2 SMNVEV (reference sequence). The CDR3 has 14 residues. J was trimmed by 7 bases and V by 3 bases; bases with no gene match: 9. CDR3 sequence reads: CASSFSLAGGEQYF. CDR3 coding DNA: TGTGCCAGCAGTTTCTCTCTAGCCGGGGGGGAGCAGTACTTC.

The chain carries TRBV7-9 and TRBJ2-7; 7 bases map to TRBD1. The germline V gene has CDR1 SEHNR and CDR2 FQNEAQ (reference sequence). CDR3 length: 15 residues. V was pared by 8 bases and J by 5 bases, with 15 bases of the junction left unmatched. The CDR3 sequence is CASGGWGTAFDEQYF. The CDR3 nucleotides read TGTGCCAGCGGGGGTTGGGGGACAGCCTTCGACGAGCAGTACTTC.

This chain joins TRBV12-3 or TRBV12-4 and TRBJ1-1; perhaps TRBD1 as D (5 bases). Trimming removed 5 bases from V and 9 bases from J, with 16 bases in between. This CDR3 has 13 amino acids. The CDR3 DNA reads TGTGCCAGCAGTCTCTCCGGGACTGAGAAAGCTTTCTTT. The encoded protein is CASSLSGTEKAFF.

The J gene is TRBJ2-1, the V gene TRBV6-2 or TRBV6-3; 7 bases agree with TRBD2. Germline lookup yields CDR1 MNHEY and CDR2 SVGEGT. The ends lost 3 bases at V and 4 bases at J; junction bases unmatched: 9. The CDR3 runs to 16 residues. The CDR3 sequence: CASSYVGAGDYNEQFF. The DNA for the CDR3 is TGTGCCAGCAGTTATGTTGGGGCGGGAGATTACAATGAGCAGTTCTTC.

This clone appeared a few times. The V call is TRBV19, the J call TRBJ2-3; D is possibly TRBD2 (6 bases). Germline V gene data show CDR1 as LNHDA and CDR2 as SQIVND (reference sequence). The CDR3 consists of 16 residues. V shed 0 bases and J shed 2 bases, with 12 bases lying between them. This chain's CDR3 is CASSIDLEGVTDTQYF. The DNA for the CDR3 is TGTGCCAGTAGTATAGATCTGGAGGGCGTCACAGATACGCAGTATTTT.

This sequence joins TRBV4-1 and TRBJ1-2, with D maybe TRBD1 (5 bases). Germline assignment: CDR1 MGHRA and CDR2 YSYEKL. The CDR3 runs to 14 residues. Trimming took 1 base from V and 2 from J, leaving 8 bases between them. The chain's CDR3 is CASSQVGGNYGYTF. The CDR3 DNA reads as TGCGCCAGCAGCCAAGTTGGGGGGAACTATGGCTACACCTTC.

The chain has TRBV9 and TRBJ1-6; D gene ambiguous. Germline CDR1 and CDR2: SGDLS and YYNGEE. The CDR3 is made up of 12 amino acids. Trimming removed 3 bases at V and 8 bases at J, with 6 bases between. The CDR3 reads CASSALDSPLHF. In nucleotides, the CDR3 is TGTGCCAGCAGCGCCCTTGATTCACCCCTCCACTTT.

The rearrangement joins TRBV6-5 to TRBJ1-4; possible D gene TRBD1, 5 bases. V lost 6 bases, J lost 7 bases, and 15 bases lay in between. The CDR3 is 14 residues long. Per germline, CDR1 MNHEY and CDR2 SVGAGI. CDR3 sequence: CASRGWVGGEKLFF. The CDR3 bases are TGTGCCAGCAGGGGCTGGGTCGGGGGTGAAAAACTGTTTTTT.

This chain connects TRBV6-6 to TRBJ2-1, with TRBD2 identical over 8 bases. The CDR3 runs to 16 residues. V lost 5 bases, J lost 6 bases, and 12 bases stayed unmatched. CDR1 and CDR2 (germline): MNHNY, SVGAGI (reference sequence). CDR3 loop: CASSLRTSSYTNEQFF. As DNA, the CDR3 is TGTGCCAGCAGTCTTAGGACTAGCTCATATACCAATGAGCAGTTCTTC.

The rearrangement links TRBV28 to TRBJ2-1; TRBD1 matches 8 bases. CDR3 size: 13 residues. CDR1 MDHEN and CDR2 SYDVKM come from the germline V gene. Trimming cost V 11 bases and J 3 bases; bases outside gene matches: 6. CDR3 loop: CAARTGFYNEQFF. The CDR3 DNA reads TGTGCCGCCCGGACAGGGTTCTACAATGAGCAGTTCTTC.

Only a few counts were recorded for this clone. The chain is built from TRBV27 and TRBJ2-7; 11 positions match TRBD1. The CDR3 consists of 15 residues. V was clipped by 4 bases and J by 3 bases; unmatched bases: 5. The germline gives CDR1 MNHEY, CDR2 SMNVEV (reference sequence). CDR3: CASSWTGGLGYEQYF. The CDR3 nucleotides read TGTGCCAGCAGTTGGACAGGGGGCTTGGGCTACGAGCAGTACTTC.

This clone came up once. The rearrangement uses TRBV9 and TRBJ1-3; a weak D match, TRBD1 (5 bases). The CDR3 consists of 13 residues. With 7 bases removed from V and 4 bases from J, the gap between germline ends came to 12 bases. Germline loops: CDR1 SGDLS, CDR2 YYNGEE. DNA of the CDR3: TGTGCCAGCGCCCCCCGACAGGGAAACACCATATATTTT. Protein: CASAPRQGNTIYF. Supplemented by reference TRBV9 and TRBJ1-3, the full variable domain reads DSGVTQTPKHLITATGQRVTLRCSPRSGDLSVYWYQQSLDQGLQFLIQYYNGEERAKGNILERFSAQQFPDLHSELNLSSLELGDSALYFCASAPRQGNTIYFGEGSWLTVV.

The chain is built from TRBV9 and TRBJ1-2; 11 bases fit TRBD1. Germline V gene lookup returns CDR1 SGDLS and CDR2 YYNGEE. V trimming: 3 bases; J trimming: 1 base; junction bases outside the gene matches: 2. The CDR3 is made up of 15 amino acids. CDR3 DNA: TGTGCCAGCAGCGGCGGGACAGGGGGTAACTATGGCTACACCTTC. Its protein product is CASSGGTGGNYGYTF. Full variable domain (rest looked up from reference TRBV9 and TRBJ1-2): DSGVTQTPKHLITATGQRVTLRCSPRSGDLSVYWYQQSLDQGLQFLIQYYNGEERAKGNILERFSAQQFPDLHSELNLSSLELGDSALYFCASSGGTGGNYGYTFGSGTRLTVV.

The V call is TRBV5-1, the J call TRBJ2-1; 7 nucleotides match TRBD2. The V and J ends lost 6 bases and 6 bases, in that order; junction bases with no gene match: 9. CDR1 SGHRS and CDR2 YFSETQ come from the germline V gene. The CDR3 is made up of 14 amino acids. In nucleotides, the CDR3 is TGCGCCAGCACTCCCGGACTAGGGCGCAATGAGCAGTTCTTC. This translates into CASTPGLGRNEQFF.

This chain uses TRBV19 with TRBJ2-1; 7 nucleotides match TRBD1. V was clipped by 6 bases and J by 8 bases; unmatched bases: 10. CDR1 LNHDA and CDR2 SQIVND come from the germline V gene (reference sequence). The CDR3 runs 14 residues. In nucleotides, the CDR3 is TGTGCCAGTAGCCGGGACAGACCCAGGGATGAGCAGTTCTTC. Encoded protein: CASSRDRPRDEQFF.

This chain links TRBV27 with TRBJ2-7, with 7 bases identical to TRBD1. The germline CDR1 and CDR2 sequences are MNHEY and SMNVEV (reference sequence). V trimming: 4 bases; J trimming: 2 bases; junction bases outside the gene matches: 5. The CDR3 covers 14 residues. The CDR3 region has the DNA TGTGCCAGCAGTTATCAGGGGGACCCCTACGAGCAGTACTTC. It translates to CASSYQGDPYEQYF.